This TCR beta chain originates from a study of CD8+CD57+ T cells in acquired aplastic anemia. Across the study: Mean DNA quantity obtained from sorted CD4+ and CD8+ cells was about 3 ug.

The TCR beta profiling, which covered VDJ combination and CDR3 sequence, was carried out using genomic DNA as the template. TCRdb recomputed calls from the reads with MiXCR, one row per CDR3 protein. The sample yields 250,000 to 350,000 distinct CDR3 sequences, approximately 56% seen once. Germline CDR1 and CDR2: SQVTM and ANQGSEA. The CDR3 contains 16 residues. Trimming shortened V by 1 base and J by 4 bases, and 19 bases separated the two germline ends. The receptor's source is a human donor with severe aplastic anemia or a healthy control (not recorded which). This chain links TRBV29-1 with TRBJ2-5, with a weak D call TRBD2 (7 bases). The sample taken for sequencing was sorted CD4+, CD8+, or CD8+CD57+ T cells (not recorded which) from PBMCs. DNA for the CDR3: TGCAGCGTTGAAGGGACGGACGGGGGGCGCACAGAGACCCAGTACTTC. Amino acid sequence: CSVEGTDGGRTETQYF.